This T cell receptor beta chain emerged from a study of blood T cell repertoires in COVID-19. About the study: The samples span acute and convalescent COVID-19 from the United States, Italy and Spain.

Clones were read by immunoSEQ multiplex PCR, and TCRdb kept only the in-frame ones, dropping some. The profile shows 200,000 to 300,000 clones, around 89% of them singletons. The sequencing input was peripheral blood. The source is a man in his fifties or sixties who had recovered from COVID-19.

The DNA for the CDR3 is TGTGCCACCAGCTGGAGGGGATCAGGTGCCTACGAGCAGTACTTC. Translating gives CATSWRGSGAYEQYF. The gene calls are TRBV15 and TRBJ2-7; tentative D call: TRBD2 (6 bases). Trimming stripped 5 bases from V and 2 bases from J, with 16 bases between. The CDR3 is 15 residues long. CDR1 and CDR2 from the germline V gene are LNHNV and YYDKDF (reference sequence).